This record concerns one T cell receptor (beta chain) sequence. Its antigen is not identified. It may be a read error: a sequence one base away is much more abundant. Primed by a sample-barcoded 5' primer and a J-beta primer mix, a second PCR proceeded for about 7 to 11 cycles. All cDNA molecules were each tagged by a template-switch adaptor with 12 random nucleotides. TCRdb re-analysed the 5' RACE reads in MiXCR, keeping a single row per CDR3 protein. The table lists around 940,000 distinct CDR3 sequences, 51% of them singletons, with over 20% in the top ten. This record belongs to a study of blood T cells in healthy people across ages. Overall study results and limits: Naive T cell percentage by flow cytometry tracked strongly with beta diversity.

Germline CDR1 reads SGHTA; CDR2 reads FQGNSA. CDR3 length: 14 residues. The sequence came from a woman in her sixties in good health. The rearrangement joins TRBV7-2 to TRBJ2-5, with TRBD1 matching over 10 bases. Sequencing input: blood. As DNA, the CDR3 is TGTGCCGGCAGTAGGGACAGGGGCGGGGAGACCCAGTACTTC. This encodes CAGSRDRGGETQYF.